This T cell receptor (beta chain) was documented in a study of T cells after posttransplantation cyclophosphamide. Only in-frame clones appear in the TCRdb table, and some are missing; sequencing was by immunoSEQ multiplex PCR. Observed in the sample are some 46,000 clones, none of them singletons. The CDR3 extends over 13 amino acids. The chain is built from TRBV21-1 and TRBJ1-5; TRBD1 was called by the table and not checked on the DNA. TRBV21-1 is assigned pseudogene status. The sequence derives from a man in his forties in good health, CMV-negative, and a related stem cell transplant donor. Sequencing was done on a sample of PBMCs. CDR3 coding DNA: TGTGCCAGCCGACAGGGGCACGTTCAGCCCCAGCATTTT. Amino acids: CASRQGHVQPQHF.